What follows describes a single T cell receptor beta chain. The source of the sample is a study of T cell changes during pregnancy in multiple sclerosis. Clones were read by immunoSEQ multiplex PCR, and TCRdb kept only the in-frame ones, dropping some. The sample includes about 40,000 clones, approximately 92% of them seen just once. The CDR3 is 14 residues long. Trimming cost V 2 bases and J 7 bases; bases outside gene matches: 1. Germline CDR1 reads SEHNR; CDR2 reads FQNEAQ (reference sequence). This TCR was recovered from a female donor with multiple sclerosis, enrolled in a pregnancy study. The rearrangement joins TRBV7-9 to TRBJ2-1; 11 bases align to TRBD2. This specimen consisted of peripheral blood, obtained before pregnancy. CDR3 coding DNA: TGTGCCAGCAGCTTAACTAGCGGGGGAAATGAGCAGTTCTTC. Encoded protein: CASSLTSGGNEQFF.